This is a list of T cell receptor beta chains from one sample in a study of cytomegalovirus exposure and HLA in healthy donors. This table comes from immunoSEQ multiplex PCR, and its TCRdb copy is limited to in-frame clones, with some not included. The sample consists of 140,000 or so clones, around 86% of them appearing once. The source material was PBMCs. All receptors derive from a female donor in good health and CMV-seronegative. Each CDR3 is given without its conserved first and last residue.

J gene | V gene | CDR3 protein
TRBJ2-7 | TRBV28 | ASRTGFGYEQY
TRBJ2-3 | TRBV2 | ASSPPGYKLDTDTQY
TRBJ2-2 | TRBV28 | ASATTTGELF
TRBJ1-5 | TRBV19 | ASSPAGRSNQPQH
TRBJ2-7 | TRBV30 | AWTREETSVYEQY
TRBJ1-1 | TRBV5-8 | ASSLGQKNTEAF
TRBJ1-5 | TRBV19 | ASSTASLNQPQH
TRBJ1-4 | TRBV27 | ASSPGTATNEKLF
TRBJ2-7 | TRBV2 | ASSDAVAYEQY
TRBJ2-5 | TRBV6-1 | ASRPGLTGETQY
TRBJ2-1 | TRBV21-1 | ASNQTGTHNEQF
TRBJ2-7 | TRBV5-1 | ASSDGQDAYEQY
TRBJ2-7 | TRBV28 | ASSVTSGNAYEQY
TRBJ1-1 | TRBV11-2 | ASSLDGGGEAF
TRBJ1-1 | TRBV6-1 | ASLYRGSTEAF
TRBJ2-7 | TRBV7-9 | ASSPPGGREQY
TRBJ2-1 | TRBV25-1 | ASSGGTRAGAHNEQF
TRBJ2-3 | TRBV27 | ASSQLGRGTDTQY
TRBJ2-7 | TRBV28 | ASSSQPLALRYEQY
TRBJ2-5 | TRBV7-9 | ASSPEGLAKKTQY
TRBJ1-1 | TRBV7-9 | ASSSQGNTEAF
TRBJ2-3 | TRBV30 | AWSASWASTDTQY
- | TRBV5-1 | ASSLGDWGTYEQY
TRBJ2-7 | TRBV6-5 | ASSPPGQRSYEQY
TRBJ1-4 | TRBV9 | ASSPRTLGEKLF
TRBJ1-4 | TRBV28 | ASMGLGIEKLF
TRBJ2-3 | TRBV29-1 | SVTRAGRTDTQY
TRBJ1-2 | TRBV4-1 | ASSQGTRRGYT
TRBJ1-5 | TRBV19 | ASSVGEPQH
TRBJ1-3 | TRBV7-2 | ASSPLQGDGNTIY
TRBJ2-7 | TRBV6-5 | ASSPVPNEQY
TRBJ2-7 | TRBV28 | ASIPTSGIYEQY
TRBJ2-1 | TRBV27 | ASSSRDSGYNEQF
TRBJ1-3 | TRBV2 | ASSTGRLSGNTIY
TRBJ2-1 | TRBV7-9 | ASTSLAEIF
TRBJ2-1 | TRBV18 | ASSPLAGGYNEQF